This T cell receptor (beta chain) is drawn from a study of T cell responses to AZD1222 COVID-19 vaccine. Findings and caveats of the study: The sample set comprised mostly white British donors with more females, and clonal diversity was possibly underestimated. The study reported that nearly half of spike-specific TCRs target unmutated variant regions.

Profiled with immunoSEQ multiplex PCR; TCRdb holds only in-frame clones, not every one. The data show under 150,000 clones, just under 95% seen once. By sample share, this clone is medium-sized (0.01 to 0.1%). Its antigen is currently unknown. The CDR3 contains 13 residues. CDR1 is SQVTM, CDR2 ANQGSEA, per germline. After removal of 4 bases from V and 9 bases from J, the junction contained 9 bases not matched to a gene. This sequence was found in an adult in good health. The gene calls are TRBV29-1 and TRBJ1-5; 7 bases are a match to TRBD1. The specimen comprised peripheral blood, sampled on day 0 of AZD1222 vaccination. CDR3 sequence: CSVGTGDNGPQHF. The CDR3 nucleotides read TGCAGCGTTGGTACAGGGGACAATGGGCCCCAGCATTTT. Supplemented by reference TRBV29-1 and TRBJ1-5, the full variable domain reads SAVISQKPSRDICQRGTSLTIQCQVDSQVTMMFWYRQQPGQSLTLIATANQGSEATYESGFVIDKFPISRPNLTFSTLTVSNMSPEDSSIYLCSVGTGDNGPQHFGDGTRLSIL.